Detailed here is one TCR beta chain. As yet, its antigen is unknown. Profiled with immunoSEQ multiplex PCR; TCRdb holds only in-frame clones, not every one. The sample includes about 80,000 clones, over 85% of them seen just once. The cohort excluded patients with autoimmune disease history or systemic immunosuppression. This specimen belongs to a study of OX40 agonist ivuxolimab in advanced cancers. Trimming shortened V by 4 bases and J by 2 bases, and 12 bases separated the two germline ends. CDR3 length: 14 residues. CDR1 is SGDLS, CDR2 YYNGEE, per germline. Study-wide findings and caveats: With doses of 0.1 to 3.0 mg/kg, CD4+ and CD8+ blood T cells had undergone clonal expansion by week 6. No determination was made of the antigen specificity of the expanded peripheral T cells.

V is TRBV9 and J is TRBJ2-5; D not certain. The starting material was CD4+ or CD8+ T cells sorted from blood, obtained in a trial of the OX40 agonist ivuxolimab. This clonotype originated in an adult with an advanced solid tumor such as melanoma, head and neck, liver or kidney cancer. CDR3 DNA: TGTGCCAGCAGCCCTCGATCCGTACAAGAGACCCAGTACTTC. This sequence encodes CASSPRSVQETQYF.